Listed here are 5 T cell receptor beta chains from one sample, sequenced in a study of shared clonotypes between healthy human individuals. The method was immunoSEQ multiplex PCR; TCRdb's version includes in-frame clones alone and lacks a portion of them. The profile covers roughly 1 million clones, with around 78% appearing a single time and approximately 0.52% taken by the ten largest. The material sequenced was memory CD4+ T cells from PBMCs. Subset reported: CD45RA-negative fraction. The receptors were sampled from a man younger than 35 in good health. Some clones in this sample may be carry-over from other donors' samples.

This chain connects TRBV5-4 to TRBJ2-5, with D uncertain. CDR1 and CDR2 (germline): SGHNT, YYREEE (reference sequence). V was trimmed by 5 bases and J by 4 bases, leaving 15 bases between them. The length of the CDR3 is 14 residues. The CDR3 DNA reads as TGTGCCAGCAGAATTAACATCGAAGGAGAGACCCAGTACTTC. Protein sequence: CASRINIEGETQYF.

This chain joins TRBV7-2 and TRBJ1-4, with 9 bases fitting TRBD1. This CDR3 contains 16 residues. The germline gives CDR1 SGHTA, CDR2 FQGNSA. V dropped 5 bases and J dropped 4; count of bases not matched to a gene: 8. This CDR3 reads CASSPYGTGNNEKLFF. The CDR3 DNA reads TGTGCCAGCAGCCCGTATGGGACAGGGAATAATGAAAAACTGTTTTTT.

The chain combines TRBV28 with TRBJ1-3; D is perhaps TRBD1 (6 bases). Germline V gene sequence: CDR1 MDHEN, CDR2 SYDVKM. The CDR3 contains 14 residues. Trimming took off 5 bases at V and 2 bases at J, with 10 bases between the two ends. The CDR3 sequence is CASSGGPTGNTIYF. The CDR3 region has the DNA TGTGCCAGCAGTGGGGGGCCGACTGGAAACACCATATATTTT.

This clone has only one observation. This chain uses TRBV18 with TRBJ2-3, with D unclear. The CDR3 spans 14 residues. Germline lookup yields CDR1 KGHSH and CDR2 LQKENI. Trimming took 3 bases from V and 0 from J, leaving 7 bases between them. CDR3 DNA: TGTGCCAGCTCACCGGGTGGGAGCACAGATACGCAGTATTTT. Translation gives CASSPGGSTDTQYF.

This clone was picked up a small number of times. The rearrangement links TRBV27 to TRBJ2-2; D remains unclear. The V gene lost 2 bases and the J gene lost 4 bases, with 2 bases spanning the gap. Germline values: CDR1 MNHEY, CDR2 SMNVEV (reference sequence). This CDR3 region has 12 residues. This CDR3 reads CASSLSTGELFF. Written as DNA, the CDR3 is TGTGCCAGCAGTTTAAGCACCGGGGAGCTGTTTTTT.